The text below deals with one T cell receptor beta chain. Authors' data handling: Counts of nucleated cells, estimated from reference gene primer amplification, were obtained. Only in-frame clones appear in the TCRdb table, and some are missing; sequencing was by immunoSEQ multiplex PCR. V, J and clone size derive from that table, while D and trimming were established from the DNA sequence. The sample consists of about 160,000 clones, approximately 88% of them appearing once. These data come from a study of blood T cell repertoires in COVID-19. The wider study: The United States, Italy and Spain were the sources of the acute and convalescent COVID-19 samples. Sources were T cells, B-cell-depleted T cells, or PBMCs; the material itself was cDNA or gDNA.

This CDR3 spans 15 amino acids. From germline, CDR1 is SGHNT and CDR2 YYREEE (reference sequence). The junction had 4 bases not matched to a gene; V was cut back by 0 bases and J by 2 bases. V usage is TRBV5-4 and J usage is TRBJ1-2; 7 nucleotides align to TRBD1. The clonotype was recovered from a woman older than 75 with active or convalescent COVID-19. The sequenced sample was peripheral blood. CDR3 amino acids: CASSLAGQDNYGYTF. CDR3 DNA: TGTGCCAGCAGCTTGGCCGGACAGGACAACTATGGCTACACCTTC.